These 4 T cell receptor beta chains were sequenced from one sample in a study of regulatory T cells in long-lasting Graves disease. Time point specified: newly diagnosed GD, antithyroid drugs for less than 3 months. The TCR library used RNA extracted from PBMCs. Sequencing libraries for TCR beta were prepared with iRepertoire HTBI primers and Arm-PCR of CDR3 regions. One entry per CDR3 protein, called by TCRdb with MiXCR from the multiplex PCR reads. The data show hundreds of thousands of distinct CDR3 sequences, over 15% seen once. Sequencing used peripheral blood mononuclear cells (PBMCs), obtained at new diagnosis, from a patient treated with antithyroid drugs. Source of these receptors: a female donor with Graves disease.

This clonotype was observed many times. The chain links TRBV20-1 to TRBJ2-5, with 12 bases lining up with TRBD2. Trimming at V came to 3 bases and at J to 2 bases, leaving 10 bases not matched to a gene. The CDR3 sequence is 17 residues long. Germline CDR1 and CDR2: DFQATT and SNEGSKA (reference sequence). CDR3 in amino acids: CSARATSGRPLQETQYF. DNA of the CDR3: TGCAGTGCTAGGGCCACTAGCGGGAGGCCGCTGCAAGAGACCCAGTACTTC.

The rearrangement links TRBV12-3 or TRBV12-4 to TRBJ2-5; 7 bases agree with TRBD2. This CDR3 region has 15 residues. The V and J ends lost 1 base and 2 bases, in that order; junction bases with no gene match: 4. CDR3 DNA sequence: TGTGCCAGCAGTTTAGAGGGCGGGGGTCAAGAGACCCAGTACTTC. It codes for CASSLEGGGQETQYF.

This clonotype was recorded at least ten times. The chain has TRBV2 and TRBJ2-3, with 8 positions matching TRBD2. CDR1 is SNHLY and CDR2 is FYNNEI in the germline V gene. Trimming at V came to 4 bases and at J to 2 bases, leaving 2 bases not matched to a gene. CDR3 length: 14 amino acids. The CDR3 sequence: CASSGLAITDTQYF. In DNA form, the CDR3 reads TGTGCCAGCAGTGGACTAGCGATCACAGATACGCAGTATTTT.

As regards this clonotype: This clone may be a read error of a much larger clone one base away. The V gene is TRBV6-2 or TRBV6-3, the J gene TRBJ2-1, with D perhaps matching TRBD1 (6 bases). V lost 8 bases and J 7 bases, leaving 12 bases between the germline ends. CDR3 length: 12 amino acids. CDR1 is MNHEY, CDR2 SVGEGT, per germline. CDR3 sequence (DNA): TGTGCCAGCGGCCACGACAGGAATGAGCAGTTCTTC. This encodes CASGHDRNEQFF.